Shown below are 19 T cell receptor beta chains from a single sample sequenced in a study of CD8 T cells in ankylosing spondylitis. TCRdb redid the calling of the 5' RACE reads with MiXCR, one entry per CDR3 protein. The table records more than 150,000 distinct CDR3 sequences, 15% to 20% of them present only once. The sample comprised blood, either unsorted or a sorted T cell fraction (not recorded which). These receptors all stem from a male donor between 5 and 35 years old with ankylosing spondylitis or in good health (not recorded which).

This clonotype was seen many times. The CDR3 here is CASSLASGSVNEQFF. CDR3 bases: TGCGCCAGCAGCTTGGCCAGCGGGAGTGTCAATGAGCAGTTCTTC. V usage is TRBV5-1 and J usage is TRBJ2-1, with 8 bases identical to TRBD2. J gave up 6 bases and V 0 bases, and 5 bases lay outside the gene matches. The CDR3 has 15 residues. Germline V gene lookup returns CDR1 SGHRS and CDR2 YFSETQ.

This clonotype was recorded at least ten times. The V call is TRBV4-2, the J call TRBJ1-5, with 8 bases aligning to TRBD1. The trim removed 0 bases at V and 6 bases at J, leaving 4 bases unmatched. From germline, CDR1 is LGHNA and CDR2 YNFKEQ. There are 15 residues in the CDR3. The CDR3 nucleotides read TGTGCCAGCAGCCAAGAGGACAGGGTGGGTCAGCCCCAGCATTTT. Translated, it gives CASSQEDRVGQPQHF.

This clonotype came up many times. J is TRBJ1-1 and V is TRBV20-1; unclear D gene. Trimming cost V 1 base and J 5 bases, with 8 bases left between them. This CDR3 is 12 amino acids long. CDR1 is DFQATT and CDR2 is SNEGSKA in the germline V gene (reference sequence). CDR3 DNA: TGCAGTGCTAGAGCCCGGCGGACTGAAGCTTTCTTT. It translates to CSARARRTEAFF.

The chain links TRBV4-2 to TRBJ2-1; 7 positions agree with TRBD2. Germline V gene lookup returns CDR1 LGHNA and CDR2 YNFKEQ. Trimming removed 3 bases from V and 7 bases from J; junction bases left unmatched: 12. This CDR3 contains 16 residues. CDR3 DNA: TGTGCCAGCAGCCACCTACTAGGGGAGGGGAAGAATGAGCAGTTCTTC. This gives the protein CASSHLLGEGKNEQFF.

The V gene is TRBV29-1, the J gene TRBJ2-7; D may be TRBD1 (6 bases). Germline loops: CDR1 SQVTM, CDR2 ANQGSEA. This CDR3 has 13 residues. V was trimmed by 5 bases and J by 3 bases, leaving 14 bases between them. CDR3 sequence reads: CSVTIGQSYEQYV. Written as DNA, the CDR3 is TGCAGCGTTACGATCGGACAGAGCTACGAGCAGTACGTC.

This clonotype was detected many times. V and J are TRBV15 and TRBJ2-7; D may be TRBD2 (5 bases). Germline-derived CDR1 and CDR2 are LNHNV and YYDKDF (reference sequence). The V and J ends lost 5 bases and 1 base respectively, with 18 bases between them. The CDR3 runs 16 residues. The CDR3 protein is CATSLPGVRPSYEQYF. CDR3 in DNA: TGTGCCACCAGCCTTCCCGGGGTAAGGCCTTCCTACGAGCAGTACTTC.

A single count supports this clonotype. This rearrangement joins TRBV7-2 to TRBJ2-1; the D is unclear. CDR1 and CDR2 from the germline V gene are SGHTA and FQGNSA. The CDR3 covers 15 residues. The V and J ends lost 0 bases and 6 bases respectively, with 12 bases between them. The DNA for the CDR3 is TGTGCCAGCAGCTTAGCCCTACTGGGCGCCAATGAGCAGTTCTTC. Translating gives CASSLALLGANEQFF.

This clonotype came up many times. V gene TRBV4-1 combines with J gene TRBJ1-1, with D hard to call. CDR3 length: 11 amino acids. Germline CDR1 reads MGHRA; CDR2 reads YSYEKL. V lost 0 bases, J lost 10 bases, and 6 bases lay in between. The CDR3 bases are TGCGCCAGCAGCCAAGATAGGCGAGCTTTCTTT. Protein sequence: CASSQDRRAFF.

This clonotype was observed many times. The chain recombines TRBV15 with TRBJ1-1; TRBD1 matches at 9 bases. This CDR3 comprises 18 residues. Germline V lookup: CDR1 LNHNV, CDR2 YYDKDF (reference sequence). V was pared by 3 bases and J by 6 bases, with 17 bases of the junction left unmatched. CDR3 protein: CATSRALLPGQGGAEAFF. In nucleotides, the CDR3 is TGTGCCACCAGCAGGGCCCTGTTACCGGGACAGGGTGGCGCTGAAGCTTTCTTT. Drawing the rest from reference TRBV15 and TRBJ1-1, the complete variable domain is DAMVIQNPRYQVTQFGKPVTLSCSQTLNHNVMYWYQQKSSQAPKLLFHYYDKDFNNEADTPDNFQSRRPNTSFCFLDIRSPGLGDTAMYLCATSRALLPGQGGAEAFFGQGTRLTVV.

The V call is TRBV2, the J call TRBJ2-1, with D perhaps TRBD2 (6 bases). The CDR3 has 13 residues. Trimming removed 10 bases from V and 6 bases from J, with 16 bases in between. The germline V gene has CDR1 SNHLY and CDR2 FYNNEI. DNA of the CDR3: TGTGCCACCAACGGGAGACAGACCAATGAGCAGTTCTTC. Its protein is CATNGRQTNEQFF.

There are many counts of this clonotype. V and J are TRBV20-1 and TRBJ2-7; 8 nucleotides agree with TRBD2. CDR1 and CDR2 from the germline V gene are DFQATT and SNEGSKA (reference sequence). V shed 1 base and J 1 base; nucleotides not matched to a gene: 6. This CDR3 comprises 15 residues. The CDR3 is CSARVRREASYEQYF. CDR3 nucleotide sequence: TGCAGTGCTAGAGTAAGGCGGGAGGCTTCCTACGAGCAGTACTTC.

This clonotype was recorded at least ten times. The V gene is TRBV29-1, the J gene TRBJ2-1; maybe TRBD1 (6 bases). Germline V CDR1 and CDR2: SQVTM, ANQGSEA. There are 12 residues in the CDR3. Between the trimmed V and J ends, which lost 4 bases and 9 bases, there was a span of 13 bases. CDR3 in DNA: TGCAGCGTTGGGCAGGGGCCAGGTGAGCAGTTCTTC. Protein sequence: CSVGQGPGEQFF.

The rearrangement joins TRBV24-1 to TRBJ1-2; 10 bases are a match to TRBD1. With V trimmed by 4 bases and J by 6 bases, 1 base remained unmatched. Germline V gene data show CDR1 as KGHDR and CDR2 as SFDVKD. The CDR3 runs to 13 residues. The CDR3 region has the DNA TGTGCCACCAGTGAGGGGACAGGGGATGGCTACACCTTC. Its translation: CATSEGTGDGYTF.

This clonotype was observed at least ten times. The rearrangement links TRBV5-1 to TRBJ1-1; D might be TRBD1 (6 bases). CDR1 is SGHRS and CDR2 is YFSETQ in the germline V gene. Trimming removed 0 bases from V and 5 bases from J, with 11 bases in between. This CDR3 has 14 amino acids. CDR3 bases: TGCGCCAGCAGCTTGGATTGGGGGCGGACTGAAGCTTTCTTT. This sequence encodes CASSLDWGRTEAFF.

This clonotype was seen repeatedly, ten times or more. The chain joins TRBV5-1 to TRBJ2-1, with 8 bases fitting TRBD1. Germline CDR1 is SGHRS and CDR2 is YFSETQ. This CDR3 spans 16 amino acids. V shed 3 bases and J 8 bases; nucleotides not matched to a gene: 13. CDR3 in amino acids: CASSSSGTGAYDEQFF. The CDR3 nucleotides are TGCGCCAGCAGCTCCTCTGGGACAGGAGCTTATGATGAGCAGTTCTTC.

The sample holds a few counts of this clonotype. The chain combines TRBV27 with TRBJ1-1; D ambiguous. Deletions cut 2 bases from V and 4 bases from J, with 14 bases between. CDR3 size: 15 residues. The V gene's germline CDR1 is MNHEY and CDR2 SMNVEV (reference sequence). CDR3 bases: TGTGCCAGCAGTTTAATCTCCAGGTTTAGCACTGAAGCTTTCTTT. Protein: CASSLISRFSTEAFF.

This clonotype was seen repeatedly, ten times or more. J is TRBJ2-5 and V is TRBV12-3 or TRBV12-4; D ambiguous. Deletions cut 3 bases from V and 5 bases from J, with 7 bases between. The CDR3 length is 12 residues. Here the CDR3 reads CASSFDSETQYF. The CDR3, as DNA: TGTGCCAGCAGTTTTGATTCGGAGACCCAGTACTTC.

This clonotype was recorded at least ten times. The CDR3 region is CATSDFHNEQFF. The CDR3 DNA follows: TGTGCCACCAGTGATTTCCACAATGAGCAGTTCTTC. The J gene is TRBJ2-1, the V gene TRBV24-1; D ambiguous. Germline V gene data show CDR1 as KGHDR and CDR2 as SFDVKD. The CDR3 runs 12 residues. Trimming cost V 1 base and J 5 bases, with 2 bases left between them.

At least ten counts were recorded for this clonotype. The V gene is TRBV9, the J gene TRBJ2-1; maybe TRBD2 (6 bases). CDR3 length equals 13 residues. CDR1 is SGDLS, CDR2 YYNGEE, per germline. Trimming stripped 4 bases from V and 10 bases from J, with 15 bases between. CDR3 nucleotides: TGTGCCAGCAGCTCCCGACTAGTCGGGGAGCAGTTCTTC. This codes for CASSSRLVGEQFF. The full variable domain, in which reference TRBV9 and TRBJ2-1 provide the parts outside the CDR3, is DSGVTQTPKHLITATGQRVTLRCSPRSGDLSVYWYQQSLDQGLQFLIQYYNGEERAKGNILERFSAQQFPDLHSELNLSSLELGDSALYFCASSSRLVGEQFFGPGTRLTVL.